Listed below are T cell receptor beta chains from one sample, sequenced in a study of blood T cell repertoires in COVID-19. Assay: immunoSEQ multiplex PCR; the TCRdb copy retains only in-frame clones and omits some. The data hold about 170,000 clones, with more than 75% observed a single time. Sequenced sample: peripheral blood. These receptors originate from a woman in her 70s with acute or convalescent COVID-19. The CDR3 runs from the conserved cysteine through the conserved F or W. The order of the fields is clone size, J gene, D gene, V gene, CDR3 DNA, CDR3 protein. The D gene is left open where the match is weak. The size field is filled for only some rows; it gives once, few, many or a size class.

- TRBJ1-5 - TRBV2 TGTGCCAGCAGTGAGGGCAAGTATAGCAATCAGCCCCAGCATTTT CASSEGKYSNQPQHF
once TRBJ1-4 TRBD1 TRBV28 TGTGCCAGCAAGAGGGGAGTCGGTCGACAGGGTAGTAATGAAAAACTGTTTTTT CASKRGVGRQGSNEKLFF
- TRBJ2-3 TRBD2 TRBV6-2/TRBV6-3 TGTGCCAGCAGTGCGACTAGCGGGACCCGAGATACGCAGTATTTT CASSATSGTRDTQYF
- TRBJ1-1 TRBD1 TRBV4-1 TGCGCCAGCAGCCTGCCCGGGACAGCCTCTGTTGAAGCTTTCTTT CASSLPGTASVEAFF
- TRBJ1-2 TRBD1 TRBV7-2 TGTGCCAGCAGGCCCATGGGGACAGGGGGCGATGGCTACACCTTC CASRPMGTGGDGYTF
- TRBJ1-2 - TRBV23-1 TGCGCCAGCAGTAGTTTAGTTCGAGCCCTCCTGAGGTATGGCTACACCTTC CASSSLVRALLRYGYTF
once TRBJ2-7 - TRBV6-6 TGTGCCAGCAGTTACCTAAAAACAGGGTCCGAGCAGTACTTC CASSYLKTGSEQYF
once TRBJ2-1 TRBD2 TRBV18 TGTGCCAGCTCACCTATGGGGACTAGGGCTTCTGAGCAGTTCTTC CASSPMGTRASEQFF
once TRBJ2-2 - TRBV5-6 TGTGCCAGCAGCCCGAGAAGAGGGCACACCGGGGAGCTGTTTTTT CASSPRRGHTGELFF
few TRBJ2-2 TRBD1 TRBV6-5 TGTGCCAGCAGTCGAATACGGGACAGGCCCGGGGAGCTGTTTTTT CASSRIRDRPGELFF
once TRBJ1-2 TRBD1 TRBV3-1/TRBV3-2 TGTGCCAGCAGGACAGGGGACTATGGCTACACCTTC CASRTGDYGYTF
- TRBJ1-1 - TRBV25-1 TGTGCCAGCAGTGAATCGGCGGGGTGGTATACTGAAGCTTTCTTT CASSESAGWYTEAFF
- TRBJ2-7 TRBD2 TRBV4-2 TGTGCCAGCAGCCAAGAGGCTAGCGGGTTTTCCTACGAGCAGTACTTC CASSQEASGFSYEQYF
- TRBJ2-1 TRBD2 TRBV9 TGTGCCAGCAGCGCTAGCGGGAGCTGGAATGAGCAGTTCTTC CASSASGSWNEQFF
- TRBJ1-1 - TRBV2 TGTGCCAGCAGCAGAGACAGTGAAGCTTTCTTT CASSRDSEAFF
few TRBJ1-2 - TRBV12-3/TRBV12-4 TGTGCCAGCAGTTCTTATACTAACTATGGCTACACCTTC CASSSYTNYGYTF
- TRBJ1-1 - TRBV12-3/TRBV12-4 TGTGCCAGCAGTTTTCGAGGTGCTGAAGCTTTCTTT CASSFRGAEAFF
- TRBJ2-3 TRBD2 TRBV28 TGTGCCAGCAGTTTATACCCCGGGGGGGCCCCTAGCACAGATACGCAGTATTTT CASSLYPGGAPSTDTQYF
- TRBJ1-1 TRBD1 TRBV5-8 TGTGCCAGCAGCTTGGAGGACAGGGGCACTGAAGCTTTCTTT CASSLEDRGTEAFF
- TRBJ1-3 TRBD1 TRBV6-1 TGTGCCAGCAGTGCCCAGACAGGGGCAGGAGGAAACACCATATATTTT CASSAQTGAGGNTIYF
- TRBJ2-7 - TRBV6-2/TRBV6-3 TGTGCCAGCAGTTCCTTACGGTACGAGCAGTACTTC CASSSLRYEQYF
few TRBJ1-1 - TRBV6-1 TGTGCCAGCAGTGATATTGTGAACACTGAAGCTTTCTTT CASSDIVNTEAFF
- TRBJ1-4 TRBD1 TRBV15 TGTGCCACCAGCAGAGGAGGGGACAGGGTAAAACTGTTTTTT CATSRGGDRVKLFF
- TRBJ1-5 - TRBV18 TGTGCCAGCTCACCCAACTGGGCAGGGAATCAGCCCCAGCATTTT CASSPNWAGNQPQHF
- TRBJ1-3 TRBD1 TRBV7-6 TGTGCCAGCAGCTTTCAGGACAGGGGCCTCCCTGGAAACACCATATATTTT CASSFQDRGLPGNTIYF
- TRBJ2-7 TRBD1 TRBV11-1 TGTGCCAGCAGCTATTCCTCGACAGGGAGTGGGAACGAGCAGTACTTC CASSYSSTGSGNEQYF
- TRBJ1-1 - TRBV6-5 TGTGCCAGCAGTTACTCAGGGAGAGGTATGAACACTGAAGCTTTCTTT CASSYSGRGMNTEAFF
- TRBJ2-5 - TRBV2 TGTGCCAGCAGTGGGGGACTCGCCCAAGAGACCCAGTACTTC CASSGGLAQETQYF
- TRBJ2-1 - TRBV19 TGTGCCAGTAGTATAGCAGGGTACAATGAGCAGTTCTTC CASSIAGYNEQFF
- TRBJ2-1 - TRBV5-1 TGCGCCAGCAGGGGGGGATCCTACAATGAGCAGTTCTTC CASRGGSYNEQFF
once TRBJ2-5 - TRBV28 TGTGCCAGCACCGAAACGGCCCGGGGAGAGACCCAGTACTTC CASTETARGETQYF
- TRBJ1-4 - TRBV30 TGTGCCTGGGAAGCCCTTAATGAAAAACTGTTTTTT CAWEALNEKLFF
- TRBJ2-2 - TRBV5-1 TGCGCCAGCAGCTTTACTAGCCCTAACACCGGGGAGCTGTTTTTT CASSFTSPNTGELFF
few TRBJ1-2 TRBD1 TRBV7-9 TGTGCCAGCAGCGCTTCAGGACAGGGGGCGGTAGGCTACACCTTC CASSASGQGAVGYTF
- TRBJ1-1 - TRBV19 TGTGCCAGTATTTCCGGGGGCGCGGGGAGGGACACTGAAGCTTTCTTT CASISGGAGRDTEAFF
once TRBJ1-6 - TRBV30 TGTGCCTGGAGTGCCCTGGTAGGGGATTCACCCCTCCACTTT CAWSALVGDSPLHF
few TRBJ1-2 - TRBV6-5 TGTGCCAGCAGGAGTGGTCAGGGCGTTAACTATGGCTACACCTTC CASRSGQGVNYGYTF
- TRBJ1-5 TRBD1 TRBV3-1/TRBV3-2 TGTGCCAGCAGCATGGGACAGTCTGATGGGCCCCAGCATTTT CASSMGQSDGPQHF
- TRBJ1-5 - TRBV19 TGTGCCAGTGGACTGTATAGCAATCAGCCCCAGCATTTT CASGLYSNQPQHF
- TRBJ1-2 - TRBV30 TGTGCCTGGAGTGTCCCGCGGGGGCCAGGCTATGGCTACACCTTC CAWSVPRGPGYGYTF
few TRBJ1-6 - TRBV6-5 TGTGCCAGCAGCCGGACAGCAAACTCTAATTCACCCCTCCACTTT CASSRTANSNSPLHF
- TRBJ2-1 - TRBV18 TGTGCCAGCTCACCAGAGCGGGCCTCCTACAATGAGCAGTTCTTC CASSPERASYNEQFF
- TRBJ2-1 - TRBV5-1 TGCGCCAGCAGCTTCGATCTAGTGTTAGACGAGCAGTTCTTC CASSFDLVLDEQFF
- TRBJ2-1 TRBD2 TRBV24-1 TGTGCCACCAGGGGAACCGGGACTAGCGGCTACAATGAGCAGTTCTTC CATRGTGTSGYNEQFF
- TRBJ2-3 - TRBV5-8 TGTGCCAGCAGTTGGCAAAGGGGCTCTAGAGATACGCAGTATTTT CASSWQRGSRDTQYF
- TRBJ1-2 - TRBV6-1 TGTGCCAGCAGCCCCGAGGTTGGCTACACCTTC CASSPEVGYTF
- TRBJ2-2 - TRBV6-4 TGTGCCAGCCGGGGGCTAGCGGCCACCGGGGAGCTGTTTTTT CASRGLAATGELFF
- TRBJ2-5 - TRBV12-3/TRBV12-4 TGTGCCAGCAGTTTAGGCTATCGAGAGACCCAGTACTTC CASSLGYRETQYF
- TRBJ2-5 TRBD1 TRBV25-1 TGTGCCAGCAGTGAATCCTTCCGGGACAGGGGGCGGGAGACCCAGTACTTC CASSESFRDRGRETQYF
few TRBJ2-1 TRBD2 TRBV6-2/TRBV6-3 TGTGCCAGCAGCCGCGATAGCGGGATTGGGTACAATGAGCAGTTCTTC CASSRDSGIGYNEQFF
- TRBJ1-1 - TRBV12-3/TRBV12-4 TGTGCCAGCTGCCTAGGGAGGAACACTGAAGCTTTCTTT CASCLGRNTEAFF
- TRBJ2-2 - TRBV7-9 TGTGCCAGCCCCCTTCTGGCCTTGAACACCGGGGAGCTGTTTTTT CASPLLALNTGELFF
- TRBJ2-5 TRBD2 TRBV4-2 TGTGCCAGCAGCCATGATCCCATAACTAGCGGGGTAGGAGGAGAGACCCAGTACTTC CASSHDPITSGVGGETQYF
- TRBJ1-5 TRBD1 TRBV5-1 TGCGCCAGCAGCACCGGACAGGGAGGGCCCCAGCATTTT CASSTGQGGPQHF
- TRBJ1-1 - TRBV7-8 TGTGCCAGCAGCTTAGCCGAACGGTCTGAAGCTTTCTTT CASSLAERSEAFF
- TRBJ2-7 - TRBV1 TGCACCAGCAGCCAAGGGTTAGCGGGAGAATTGGTATACGAGCAGTACTTC CTSSQGLAGELVYEQYF
- TRBJ1-1 TRBD1 TRBV13 TGTGCCAGCAGTTCCGACAGGGTCGGCACTGAAGCTTTCTTT CASSSDRVGTEAFF
- TRBJ1-5 - TRBV6-2/TRBV6-3 TGTGCCAGCAGTTTGTGGGGGCCCCAGCCCCAGCATTTT CASSLWGPQPQHF
- TRBJ2-7 TRBD2 TRBV5-4 TGTGCCAGCAGCTCTCAGGGTAGCGGGAACTACGAGCAGTACTTC CASSSQGSGNYEQYF
few TRBJ1-2 TRBD1 TRBV3-1/TRBV3-2 TGTGCCAGCAGCCCAAGGACAGGGGGCCACTACACCTTC CASSPRTGGHYTF